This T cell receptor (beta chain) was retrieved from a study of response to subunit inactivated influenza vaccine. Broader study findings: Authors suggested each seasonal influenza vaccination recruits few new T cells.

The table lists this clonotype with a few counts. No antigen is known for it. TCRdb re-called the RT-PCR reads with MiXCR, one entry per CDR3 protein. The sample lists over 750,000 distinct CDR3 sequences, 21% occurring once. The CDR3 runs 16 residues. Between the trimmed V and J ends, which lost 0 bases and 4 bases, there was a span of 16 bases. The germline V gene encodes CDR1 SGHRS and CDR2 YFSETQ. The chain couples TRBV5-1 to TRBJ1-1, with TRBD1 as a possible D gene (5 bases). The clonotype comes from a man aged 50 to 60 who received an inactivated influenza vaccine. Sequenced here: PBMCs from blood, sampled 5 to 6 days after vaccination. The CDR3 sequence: CASSLALQTGVTEAFF. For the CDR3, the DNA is TGCGCCAGCAGCTTGGCCTTACAGACGGGGGTCACTGAAGCTTTCTTT.